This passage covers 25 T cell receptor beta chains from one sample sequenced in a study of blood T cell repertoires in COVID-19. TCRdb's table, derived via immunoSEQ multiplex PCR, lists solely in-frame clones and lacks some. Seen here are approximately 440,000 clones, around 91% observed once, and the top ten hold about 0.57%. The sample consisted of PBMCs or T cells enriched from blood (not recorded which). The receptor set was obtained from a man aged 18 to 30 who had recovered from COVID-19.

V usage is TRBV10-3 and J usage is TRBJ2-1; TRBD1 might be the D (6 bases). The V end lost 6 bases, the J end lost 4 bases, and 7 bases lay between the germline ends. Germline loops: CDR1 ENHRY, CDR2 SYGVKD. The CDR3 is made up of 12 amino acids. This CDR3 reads CAISRGYNEQFF. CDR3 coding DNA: TGTGCCATCAGCAGGGGTTACAATGAGCAGTTCTTC.

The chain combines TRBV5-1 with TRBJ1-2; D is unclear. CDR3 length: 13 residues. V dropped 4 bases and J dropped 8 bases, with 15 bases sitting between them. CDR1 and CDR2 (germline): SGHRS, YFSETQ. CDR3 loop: CASSAVEGYGYTF. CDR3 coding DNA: TGCGCCAGCAGCGCGGTGGAGGGATACGGCTACACCTTC. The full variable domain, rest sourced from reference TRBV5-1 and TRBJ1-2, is KAGVTQTPRYLIKTRGQQVTLSCSPISGHRSVSWYQQTPGQGLQFLFEYFSETQRNKGNFPGRFSGRQFSNSRSEMNVSTLELGDSALYLCASSAVEGYGYTFGSGTRLTVV.

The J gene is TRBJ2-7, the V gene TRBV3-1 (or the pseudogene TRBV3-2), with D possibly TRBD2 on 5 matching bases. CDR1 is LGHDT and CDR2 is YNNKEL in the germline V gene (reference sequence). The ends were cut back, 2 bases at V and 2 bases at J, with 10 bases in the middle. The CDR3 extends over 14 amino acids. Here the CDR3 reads CASSQYEGTYEQYF. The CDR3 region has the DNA TGTGCCAGCAGCCAATATGAGGGAACCTACGAGCAGTACTTC.

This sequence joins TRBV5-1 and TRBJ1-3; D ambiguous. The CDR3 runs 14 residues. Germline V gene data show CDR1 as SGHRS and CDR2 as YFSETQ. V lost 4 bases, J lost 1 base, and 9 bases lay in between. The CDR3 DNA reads TGCGCCAGCAGCGCCGCGGGTTCTGGAAACACCATATATTTT. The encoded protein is CASSAAGSGNTIYF.

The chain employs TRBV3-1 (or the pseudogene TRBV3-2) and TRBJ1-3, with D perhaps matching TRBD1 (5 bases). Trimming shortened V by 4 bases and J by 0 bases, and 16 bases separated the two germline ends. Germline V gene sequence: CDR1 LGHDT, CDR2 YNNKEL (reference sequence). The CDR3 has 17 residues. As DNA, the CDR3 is TGTGCCAGCAGCCTTAGTCAAGGGGCTAGCTCTGGAAACACCATATATTTT. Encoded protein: CASSLSQGASSGNTIYF.

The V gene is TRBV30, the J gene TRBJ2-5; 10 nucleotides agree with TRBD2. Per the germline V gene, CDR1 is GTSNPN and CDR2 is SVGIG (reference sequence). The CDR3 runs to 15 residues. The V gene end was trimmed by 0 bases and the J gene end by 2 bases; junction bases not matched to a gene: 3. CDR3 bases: TGTGCCTGGAGTGTTAGGACTAGCGGACAAGAGACCCAGTACTTC. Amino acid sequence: CAWSVRTSGQETQYF. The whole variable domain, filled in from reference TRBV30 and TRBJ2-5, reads SQTIHQWPATLVQPVGSPLSLECTVEGTSNPNLYWYRQAAGRGLQLLFYSVGIGQISSEVPQNLSASRPQDRQFILSSKKLLLSDSGFYLCAWSVRTSGQETQYFGPGTRLLVL.

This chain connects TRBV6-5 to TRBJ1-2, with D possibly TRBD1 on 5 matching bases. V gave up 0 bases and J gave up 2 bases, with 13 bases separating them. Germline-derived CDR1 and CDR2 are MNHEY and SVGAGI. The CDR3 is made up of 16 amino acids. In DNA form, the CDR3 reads TGTGCCAGCAGTTACTCGGCTCAGGGAGGGAACTATGGCTACACCTTC. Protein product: CASSYSAQGGNYGYTF.

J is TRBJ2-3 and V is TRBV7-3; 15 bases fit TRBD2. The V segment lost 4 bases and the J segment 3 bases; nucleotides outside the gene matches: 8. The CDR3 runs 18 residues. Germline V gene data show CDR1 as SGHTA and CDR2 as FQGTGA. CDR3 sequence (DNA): TGTGCCAGCAGCTCCTTAGGACTAGCGGGAGGGCTGACAGATACGCAGTATTTT. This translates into CASSSLGLAGGLTDTQYF.

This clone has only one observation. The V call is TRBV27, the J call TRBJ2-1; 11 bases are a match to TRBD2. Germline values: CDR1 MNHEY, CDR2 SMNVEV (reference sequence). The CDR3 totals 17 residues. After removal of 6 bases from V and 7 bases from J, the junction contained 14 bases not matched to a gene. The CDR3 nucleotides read TGTGCCAGCAGCCTTCGAACCGGGACTAGCGGACTTAATGAGCAGTTCTTC. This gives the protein CASSLRTGTSGLNEQFF.

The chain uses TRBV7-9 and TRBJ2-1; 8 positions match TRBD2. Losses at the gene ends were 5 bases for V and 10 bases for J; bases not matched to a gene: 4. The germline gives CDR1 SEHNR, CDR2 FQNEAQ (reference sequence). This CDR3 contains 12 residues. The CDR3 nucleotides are TGTGCCAGCAGCCAAATAGCGGGAGAGCAGTTCTTC. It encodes CASSQIAGEQFF.

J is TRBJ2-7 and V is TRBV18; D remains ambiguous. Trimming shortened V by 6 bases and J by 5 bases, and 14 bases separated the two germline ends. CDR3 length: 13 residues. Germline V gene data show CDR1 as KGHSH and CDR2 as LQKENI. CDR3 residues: CASSQTTSNEQYF. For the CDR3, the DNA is TGTGCCAGCTCGCAGACAACGAGTAACGAGCAGTACTTC.

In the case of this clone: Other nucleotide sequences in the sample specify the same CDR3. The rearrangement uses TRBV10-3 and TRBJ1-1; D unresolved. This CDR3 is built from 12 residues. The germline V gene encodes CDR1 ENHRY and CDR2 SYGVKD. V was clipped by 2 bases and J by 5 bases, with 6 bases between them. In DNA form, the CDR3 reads TGTGCCATCAGTGAGCGAGGAACTGAAGCTTTCTTT. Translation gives CAISERGTEAFF.

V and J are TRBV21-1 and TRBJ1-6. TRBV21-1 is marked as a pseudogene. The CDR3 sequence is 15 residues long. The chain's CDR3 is CASSKEIYRGSPLHF. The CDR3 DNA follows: TGTGCCAGCAGCAAAGAGATCTACCGGGGTTCACCCCTCCACTTT.

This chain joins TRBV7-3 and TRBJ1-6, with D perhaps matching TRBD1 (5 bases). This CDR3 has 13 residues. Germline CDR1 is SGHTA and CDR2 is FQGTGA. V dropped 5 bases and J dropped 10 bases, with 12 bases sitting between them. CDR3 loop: CASSQDQGSPLHF. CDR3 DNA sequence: TGTGCCAGCAGCCAAGACCAGGGATCACCCCTCCACTTT.

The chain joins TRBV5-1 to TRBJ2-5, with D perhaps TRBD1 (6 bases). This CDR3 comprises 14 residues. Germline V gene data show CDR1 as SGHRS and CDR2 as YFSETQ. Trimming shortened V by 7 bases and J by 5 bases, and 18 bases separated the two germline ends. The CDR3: CASGLGAVLETQYF. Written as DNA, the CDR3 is TGCGCCAGCGGTTTGGGGGCAGTCCTGGAGACCCAGTACTTC.

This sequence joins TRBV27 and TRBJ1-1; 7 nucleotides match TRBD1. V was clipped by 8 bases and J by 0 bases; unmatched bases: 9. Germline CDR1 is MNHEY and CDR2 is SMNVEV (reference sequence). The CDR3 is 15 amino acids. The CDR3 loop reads CASHVSGGMNTEAFF. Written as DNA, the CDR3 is TGTGCCAGCCACGTCTCAGGGGGGATGAACACTGAAGCTTTCTTT.

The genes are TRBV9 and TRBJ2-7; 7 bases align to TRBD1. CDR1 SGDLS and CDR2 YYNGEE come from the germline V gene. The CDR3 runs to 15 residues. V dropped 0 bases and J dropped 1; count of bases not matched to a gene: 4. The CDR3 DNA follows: TGTGCCAGCAGCGTAGAAGGGACAGCGTCCTACGAGCAGTACTTC. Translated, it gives CASSVEGTASYEQYF.

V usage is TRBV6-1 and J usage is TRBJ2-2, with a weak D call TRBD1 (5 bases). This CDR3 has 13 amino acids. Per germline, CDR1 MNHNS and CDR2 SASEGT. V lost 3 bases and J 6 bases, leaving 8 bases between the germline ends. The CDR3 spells CASSDLGPGELFF. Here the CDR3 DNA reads TGTGCCAGCAGTGACCTGGGGCCCGGGGAGCTGTTTTTT.

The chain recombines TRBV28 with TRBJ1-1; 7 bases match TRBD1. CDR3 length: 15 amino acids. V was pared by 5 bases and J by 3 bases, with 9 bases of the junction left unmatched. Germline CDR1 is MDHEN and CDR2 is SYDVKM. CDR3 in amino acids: CASSTNRGTYTEAFF. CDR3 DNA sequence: TGTGCCAGCAGTACAAACAGGGGAACCTACACTGAAGCTTTCTTT. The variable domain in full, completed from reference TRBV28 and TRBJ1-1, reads DVKVTQSSRYLVKRTGEKVFLECVQDMDHENMFWYRQDPGLGLRLIYFSYDVKMKEKGDIPEGYSVSREKKERFSLILESASTNQTSMYLCASSTNRGTYTEAFFGQGTRLTVV.

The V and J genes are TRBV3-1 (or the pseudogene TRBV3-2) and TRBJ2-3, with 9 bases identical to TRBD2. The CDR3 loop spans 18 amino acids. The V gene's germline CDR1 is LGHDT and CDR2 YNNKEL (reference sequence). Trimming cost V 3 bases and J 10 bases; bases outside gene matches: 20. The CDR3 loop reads CASSQAGLANFPQRSQYF. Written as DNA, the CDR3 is TGTGCCAGCAGCCAGGCAGGACTAGCGAATTTCCCACAGAGGTCGCAGTATTTT.

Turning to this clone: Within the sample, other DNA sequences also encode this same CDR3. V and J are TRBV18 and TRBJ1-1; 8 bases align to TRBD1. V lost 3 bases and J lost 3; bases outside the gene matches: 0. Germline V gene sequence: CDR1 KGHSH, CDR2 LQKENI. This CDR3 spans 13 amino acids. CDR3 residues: CASSPGQDTEAFF. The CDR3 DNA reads TGTGCCAGCTCACCGGGACAGGACACTGAAGCTTTCTTT.

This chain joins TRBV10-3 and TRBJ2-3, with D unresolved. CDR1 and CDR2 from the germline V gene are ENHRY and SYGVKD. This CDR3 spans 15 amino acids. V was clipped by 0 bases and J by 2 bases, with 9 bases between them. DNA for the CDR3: TGTGCCATCAGTGAGTCTCGTCTAGACACAGATACGCAGTATTTT. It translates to CAISESRLDTDTQYF.

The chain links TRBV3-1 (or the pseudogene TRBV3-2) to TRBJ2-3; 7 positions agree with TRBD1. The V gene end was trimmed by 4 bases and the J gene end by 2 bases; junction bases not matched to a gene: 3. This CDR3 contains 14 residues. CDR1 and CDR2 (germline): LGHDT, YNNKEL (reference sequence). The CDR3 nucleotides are TGTGCCAGCAGCCCGACAGGGCCCACAGATACGCAGTATTTT. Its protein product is CASSPTGPTDTQYF.

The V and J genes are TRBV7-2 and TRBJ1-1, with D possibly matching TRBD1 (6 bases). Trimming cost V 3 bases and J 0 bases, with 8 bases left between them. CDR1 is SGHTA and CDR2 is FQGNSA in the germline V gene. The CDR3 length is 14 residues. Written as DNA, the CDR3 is TGTGCCAGCAGCTTTGGGGGCCTGAACACTGAAGCTTTCTTT. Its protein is CASSFGGLNTEAFF.

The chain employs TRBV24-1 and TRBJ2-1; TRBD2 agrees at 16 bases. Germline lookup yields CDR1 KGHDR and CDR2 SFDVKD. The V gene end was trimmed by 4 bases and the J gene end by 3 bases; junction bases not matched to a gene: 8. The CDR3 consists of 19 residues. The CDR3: CATSDRPGTSGRDYNEQFF. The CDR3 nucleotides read TGTGCCACCAGTGACCGGCCCGGGACTAGCGGGAGGGACTACAATGAGCAGTTCTTC.